This T cell receptor (beta chain) appears in the sequencing data of a study of regulatory T cells in long-lasting Graves disease. Overall study: The study counted Graves' disease as persistent given over 5 years of antithyroid drugs and positive TSH receptor antibodies.

iRepertoire HTBI primers and Arm-PCR of CDR3 regions built TCR beta libraries. TCRdb re-called the multiplex PCR reads with MiXCR, one entry per CDR3 protein. The sample consists of 400,000 to 500,000 distinct CDR3 sequences, under 25% of them appearing once. Time point here: persistent/refractory GD, antithyroid drugs over 5 years with positive TRAb. Generation of the TCR library employed RNA extracted from PBMCs. Concerning this clonotype itself: Its cognate antigen is unknown.

Trimming shortened V by 2 bases and J by 5 bases, and 12 bases separated the two germline ends. Per the germline V gene, CDR1 is GTSNPN and CDR2 is SVGIG (reference sequence). This CDR3 comprises 13 residues. General observations from the study: Segments TRBV28, TRBJ1-2 and TRBJ2-5 showed preferential usage in persistent disease.

The receptor's source is a female donor with Graves disease. The material sequenced was peripheral blood mononuclear cells (PBMCs), taken when the disease was refractory, from a patient treated with antithyroid drugs. This chain joins TRBV30 and TRBJ1-1; possible D gene TRBD1, 6 bases. The CDR3 bases are TGTGCCTGGAGTACTGGGGGCGGTACTGAAGCTTTCTTT. Residues: CAWSTGGGTEAFF.